Listed here are 17 T cell receptor beta chains from one sample, sequenced in a study of shared clonotypes between healthy human individuals. Clones were read by immunoSEQ multiplex PCR, and TCRdb kept only the in-frame ones, dropping some. The sample lists around 480,000 clones; over 75% were seen once. Sequenced sample: PBMCs. The receptors come from a woman between 40 and 55 years old in good health. Some clones in this sample may be carry-over from other donors' samples.

The V call is TRBV11-2, the J call TRBJ2-5; 7 bases map to TRBD2. Germline loops: CDR1 SGHAT, CDR2 FQNNGV. Trimming took 1 base from V and 3 from J; bases not matched to a gene: 8. The CDR3 spans 16 residues. The CDR3 loop reads CASSLGRILAEETQYF. In DNA, the CDR3 is TGTGCCAGCAGCTTAGGCCGTATCCTAGCGGAAGAGACCCAGTACTTC. The variable domain in full, with the rest retrieved from reference TRBV11-2 and TRBJ2-5, is EAGVAQSPRYKIIEKRQSVAFWCNPISGHATLYWYQQILGQGPKLLIQFQNNGVVDDSQLPKDRFSAERLKGVDSTLKIQPAKLEDSAVYLCASSLGRILAEETQYFGPGTRLLVL.

This rearrangement joins TRBV18 to TRBJ2-7, with 8 nucleotides matching TRBD2. V was clipped by 3 bases and J by 5 bases; unmatched bases: 6. The CDR3 totals 14 residues. Germline assignment: CDR1 KGHSH and CDR2 LQKENI. The CDR3 region is CASSPGVAGNEQYF. As DNA, the CDR3 is TGTGCCAGCTCACCCGGGGTAGCGGGGAACGAGCAGTACTTC. Based on the CDR3 plus reference TRBV18 and TRBJ2-7, the full variable domain is NAGVMQNPRHLVRRRGQEARLRCSPMKGHSHVYWYRQLPEEGLKFMVYLQKENIIDESGMPKERFSAEFPKEGPSILRIQQVVRGDSAAYFCASSPGVAGNEQYFGPGTRLTVT.

This clone was seen a single time. This chain connects TRBV21-1 to TRBJ1-1. TRBV21-1 is annotated as a pseudogene. This CDR3 is built from 16 residues. CDR3 in DNA: TGTGCCAGCAGCAACCAATTCCGACGCCCAAACACTGAAGCTTTCTTT. It is translated as CASSNQFRRPNTEAFF.

V and J are TRBV29-1 and TRBJ2-7; D unresolved. Germline CDR1 SQVTM, CDR2 ANQGSEA. The CDR3 is made up of 12 amino acids. The germline V and J ends were trimmed by 2 bases and 3 bases, with 8 bases remaining between them. This CDR3 is CSVELRNYEQYF. The DNA for the CDR3 is TGCAGCGTTGAACTAAGGAACTACGAGCAGTACTTC.

The chain joins TRBV30 to TRBJ1-2; tentative D call: TRBD1 (5 bases). The V gene lost 2 bases and the J gene lost 8 bases, with 21 bases spanning the gap. The CDR3 contains 15 residues. From germline, CDR1 is GTSNPN and CDR2 SVGIG (reference sequence). CDR3 sequence reads: CAWSSLSGAGEGYTF. The CDR3 DNA follows: TGTGCCTGGAGTTCTCTGTCCGGGGCCGGGGAGGGCTACACCTTC. The full variable domain, its missing parts supplied by reference TRBV30 and TRBJ1-2, is SQTIHQWPATLVQPVGSPLSLECTVEGTSNPNLYWYRQAAGRGLQLLFYSVGIGQISSEVPQNLSASRPQDRQFILSSKKLLLSDSGFYLCAWSSLSGAGEGYTFGSGTRLTVV.

This clone was seen a single time. The rearrangement links TRBV27 to TRBJ2-3; D gene unclear. The length of the CDR3 is 14 residues. Looked up from germline, CDR1 is MNHEY and CDR2 is SMNVEV (reference sequence). V lost 3 bases, J lost 0 bases, and 7 bases lay in between. The CDR3 nucleotides are TGTGCCAGCAGTTTGGGCATCAGCACAGATACGCAGTATTTT. Protein: CASSLGISTDTQYF.

V gene TRBV27 combines with J gene TRBJ2-7, with D perhaps TRBD1 (5 bases). The germline V and J ends were trimmed by 5 bases and 3 bases, with 11 bases remaining between them. This CDR3 spans 13 amino acids. Germline V gene lookup returns CDR1 MNHEY and CDR2 SMNVEV (reference sequence). The CDR3 sequence is CASSKTVYYEQYF. CDR3 DNA sequence: TGTGCCAGCAGTAAGACAGTATACTACGAGCAGTACTTC.

The chain is built from TRBV5-8 and TRBJ1-1; tentatively, D is TRBD1 (5 bases). The V gene lost 0 bases and the J gene lost 4 bases, with 7 bases spanning the gap. This CDR3 comprises 13 residues. Germline CDR1 and CDR2: SGHTS and YDEGEE. The CDR3 DNA sequence: TGTGCCAGCAGCTTGGGCGGGGGCACTGAAGCTTTCTTT. This sequence encodes CASSLGGGTEAFF.

This chain connects TRBV28 to TRBJ2-7; a possible D gene is TRBD1 (6 bases). Germline V lookup: CDR1 MDHEN, CDR2 SYDVKM. The CDR3 is 16 residues long. V was clipped by 7 bases and J by 2 bases, with 21 bases between them. The chain's CDR3 is CASTTPRGSSTYEQYF. CDR3 coding DNA: TGTGCCAGCACCACACCCAGGGGATCATCCACCTACGAGCAGTACTTC.

The chain employs TRBV18 and TRBJ2-1; a possible D gene is TRBD2 (5 bases). The length of the CDR3 is 15 residues. Germline CDR1 and CDR2: KGHSH and LQKENI. Trimming pared 6 bases from V and 0 bases from J, leaving 12 bases between. CDR3 nucleotide sequence: TGTGCCAGCTCCCGGGGTTTCAGCTCCTACAATGAGCAGTTCTTC. It encodes CASSRGFSSYNEQFF.

The CDR3 DNA follows: TGCGCCAGCAGGTGGACTAGCGGGGGCACCGGGGAGCTGTTTTTT. This sequence encodes CASRWTSGGTGELFF. The chain couples TRBV5-1 to TRBJ2-2; 13 positions match TRBD2. Germline assignment: CDR1 SGHRS and CDR2 YFSETQ. V lost 5 bases and J lost 4; bases outside the gene matches: 2. This CDR3 contains 15 residues.

V and J are TRBV5-6 and TRBJ2-3; no reliable D call. Germline loops: CDR1 SGHDT, CDR2 YYEEEE. Trimming removed 0 bases from V and 2 bases from J, with 16 bases in between. The CDR3 loop spans 17 amino acids. Written as DNA, the CDR3 is TGTGCCAGCAGCTTGGGAGCCAGGCAGTACATCACAGATACGCAGTATTTT. Amino acids: CASSLGARQYITDTQYF.

The chain has TRBV7-9 and TRBJ2-7; 10 bases are shared with TRBD1. Germline V CDR1 and CDR2: SEHNR, FQNEAQ (reference sequence). The CDR3 length is 18 residues. The ends lost 5 bases at V and 2 bases at J; junction bases unmatched: 15. CDR3 sequence reads: CASSASRGRTGGPYEQYF. The DNA for the CDR3 is TGTGCCAGCAGCGCAAGCCGGGGTAGGACAGGGGGTCCCTACGAGCAGTACTTC.

V usage is TRBV4-2 and J usage is TRBJ2-4, with D possibly TRBD2 on 6 matching bases. Trimming shortened V by 2 bases and J by 0 bases, and 14 bases separated the two germline ends. Germline values: CDR1 LGHNA, CDR2 YNFKEQ. This CDR3 has 17 residues. DNA for the CDR3: TGTGCCAGCAGCCAACGGGGAGGAACCTTAGCCAAAAACATTCAGTACTTC. Its protein is CASSQRGGTLAKNIQYF.

A remark on this clone: A read error likely explains this, since a far larger clone differs by one base. The sample holds other DNA sequences that translate to the same CDR3. This sequence joins TRBV28 and TRBJ1-5, with TRBD1 identical over 9 bases. This CDR3 has 15 residues. The germline V gene has CDR1 MDHEN and CDR2 SYDVKM. The CDR3 coding sequence is TGTGCCAGTAGTTTTGGGGACAGGGACAATCAGCCCCAGCATTTT. Its translation: CASSFGDRDNQPQHF.

The V gene is TRBV5-6, the J gene TRBJ1-4, with 11 bases aligning to TRBD1. Germline V gene data show CDR1 as SGHDT and CDR2 as YYEEEE. CDR3 length equals 13 residues. V was clipped by 3 bases and J by 11 bases; unmatched bases: 3. CDR3 sequence (DNA): TGTGCCAGCAGCTCCGGGACAGGGGGGAAACTGTTTTTT. This translates into CASSSGTGGKLFF.

This chain uses TRBV6-1 with TRBJ1-2; the D gene is possibly TRBD1 (5 bases). V was clipped by 3 bases and J by 4 bases, with 12 bases between them. Germline CDR1 and CDR2: MNHNS and SASEGT. The CDR3 contains 14 residues. The CDR3 loop is CASSDPGHGYGYTF. CDR3 nucleotides: TGTGCCAGCAGTGACCCTGGACACGGCTATGGCTACACCTTC.